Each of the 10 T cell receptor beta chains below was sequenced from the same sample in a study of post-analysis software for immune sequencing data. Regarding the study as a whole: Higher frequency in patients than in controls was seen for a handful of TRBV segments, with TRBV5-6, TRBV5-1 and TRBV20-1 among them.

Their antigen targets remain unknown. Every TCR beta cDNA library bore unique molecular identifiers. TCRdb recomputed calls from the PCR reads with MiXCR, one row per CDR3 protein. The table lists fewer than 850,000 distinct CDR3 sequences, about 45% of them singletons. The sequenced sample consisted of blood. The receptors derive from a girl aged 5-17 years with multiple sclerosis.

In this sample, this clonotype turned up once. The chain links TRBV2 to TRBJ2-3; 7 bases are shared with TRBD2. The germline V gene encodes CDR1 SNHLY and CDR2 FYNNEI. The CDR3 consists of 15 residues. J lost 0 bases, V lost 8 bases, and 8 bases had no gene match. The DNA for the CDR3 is TGTGCCAGCCTACAACTAGCGACTAGCACAGATACGCAGTATTTT. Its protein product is CASLQLATSTDTQYF.

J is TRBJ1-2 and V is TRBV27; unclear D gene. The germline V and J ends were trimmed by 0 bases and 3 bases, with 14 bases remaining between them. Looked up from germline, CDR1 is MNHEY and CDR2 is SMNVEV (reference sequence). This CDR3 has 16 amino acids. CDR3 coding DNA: TGTGCCAGCAGTTTATCCCCCCGCGACGGTTACTATGGCTACACCTTC. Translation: CASSLSPRDGYYGYTF.

The CDR3 reads CASSLVTSGSGNEQFF. The CDR3 region has the DNA TGCGCCAGCAGCTTGGTGACTAGCGGGAGCGGGAATGAGCAGTTCTTC. The chain carries TRBV5-1 and TRBJ2-1, with TRBD2 identical over 12 bases. Germline values: CDR1 SGHRS, CDR2 YFSETQ. The CDR3 has 16 amino acids. Germline trimming cut 0 bases from V and 7 bases from J; bases unmatched to any gene: 5.

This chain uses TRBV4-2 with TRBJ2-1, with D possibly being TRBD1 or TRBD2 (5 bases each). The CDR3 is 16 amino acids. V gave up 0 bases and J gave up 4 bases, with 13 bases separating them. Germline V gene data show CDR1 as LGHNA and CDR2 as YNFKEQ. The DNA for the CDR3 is TGTGCCAGCAGCCAAGATAGACGGGGCCGGTACAATGAGCAGTTCTTC. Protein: CASSQDRRGRYNEQFF.

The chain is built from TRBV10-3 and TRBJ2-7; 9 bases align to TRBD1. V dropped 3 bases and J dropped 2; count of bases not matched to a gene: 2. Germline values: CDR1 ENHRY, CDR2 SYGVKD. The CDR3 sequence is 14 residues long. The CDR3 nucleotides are TGTGCCATCAGTGACGGGACAGGGACCTACGAGCAGTACTTC. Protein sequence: CAISDGTGTYEQYF.

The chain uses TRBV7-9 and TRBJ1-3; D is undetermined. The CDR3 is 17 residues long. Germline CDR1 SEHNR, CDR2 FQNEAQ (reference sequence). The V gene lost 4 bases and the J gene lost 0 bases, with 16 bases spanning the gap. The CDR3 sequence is CASSSLSGGRSGNTIYF. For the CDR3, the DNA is TGTGCCAGCAGCTCCCTTTCGGGAGGGCGCTCTGGAAACACCATATATTTT.

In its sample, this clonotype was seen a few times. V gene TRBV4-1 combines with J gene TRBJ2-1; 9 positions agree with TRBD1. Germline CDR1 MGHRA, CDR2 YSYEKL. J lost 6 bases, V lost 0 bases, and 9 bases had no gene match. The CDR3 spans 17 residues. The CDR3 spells CASSQDPGQGMGNEQFF. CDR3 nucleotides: TGCGCCAGCAGCCAAGATCCGGGACAGGGTATGGGCAATGAGCAGTTCTTC.

The CDR3 loop is CASSTRTREAYNEQFF. DNA for the CDR3: TGTGCCAGCTCAACACGAACGCGGGAGGCCTACAATGAGCAGTTCTTC. V usage is TRBV18 and J usage is TRBJ2-1; 8 nucleotides align to TRBD2. The CDR3 runs 16 residues. Per the germline V gene, CDR1 is KGHSH and CDR2 is LQKENI. V was clipped by 5 bases and J by 2 bases; unmatched bases: 8.

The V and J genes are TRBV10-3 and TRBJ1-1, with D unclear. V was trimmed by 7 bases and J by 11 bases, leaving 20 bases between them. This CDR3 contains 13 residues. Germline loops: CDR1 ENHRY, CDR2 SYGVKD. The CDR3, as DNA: TGTGCCATCAACCCGACGAGCGGGAAGAATGCTTTCTTT. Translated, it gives CAINPTSGKNAFF.

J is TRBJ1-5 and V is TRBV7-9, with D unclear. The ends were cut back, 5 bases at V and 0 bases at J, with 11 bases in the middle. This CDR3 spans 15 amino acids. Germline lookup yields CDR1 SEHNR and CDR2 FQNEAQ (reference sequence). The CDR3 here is CASSPEQPSNQPQHF. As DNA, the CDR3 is TGTGCCAGCAGCCCCGAGCAGCCTAGCAATCAGCCCCAGCATTTT.